One sample yielded the 23 T cell receptor beta chains listed below, sequenced in a study of blood T cell repertoires in COVID-19. Data came from immunoSEQ multiplex PCR; TCRdb stores just in-frame clones and leaves some out. Of around 65,000 clones in the sample, about 84% are singletons; the top ten hold over 40%. The sample was peripheral blood. These receptors originate from a human donor in a cohort sampled during active COVID-19.

The chain links TRBV25-1 to TRBJ1-6; 9 bases are a match to TRBD1. The CDR3 is 13 amino acids. Germline V gene lookup returns CDR1 MGHDK and CDR2 SYGVNS. With 6 bases clipped from V and 10 bases from J, the junction kept 4 bases outside the gene matches. In DNA, the CDR3 is TGTGCCAGCAGGGGACAGGGAGACTCACCCCTCCACTTT. It specifies CASRGQGDSPLHF.

The J gene is TRBJ1-5, the V gene TRBV6-7, with 8 bases identical to TRBD1. TRBV6-7 carries the ORF label, with uncertain function. V lost 5 bases and J lost 2; bases outside the gene matches: 14. The CDR3 runs to 18 residues. CDR3 bases: TGTGCCAGCAGTCTACGGACAGGGTGTGAGGGGTGCAATCAGCCCCAGCATTTT. This encodes CASSLRTGCEGCNQPQHF.

J is TRBJ2-3 and V is TRBV11-2; 11 bases agree with TRBD2. This CDR3 contains 16 residues. The germline V gene encodes CDR1 SGHAT and CDR2 FQNNGV. V gave up 2 bases and J gave up 8 bases; unmatched junction bases: 9. CDR3 sequence (DNA): TGTGCCAGCAGCTTACTGGCCCTAGCGGGGGGAGGTACGCAGTATTTT. It is translated as CASSLLALAGGGTQYF.

The chain has TRBV2 and TRBJ1-4; no clear D. With 7 bases removed from V and 7 bases from J, the gap between germline ends came to 10 bases. This CDR3 comprises 12 residues. Per germline, CDR1 SNHLY and CDR2 FYNNEI. In DNA, the CDR3 is TGTGCCAGCACCCTGTTATCTGAAAAACTGTTTTTT. It translates to CASTLLSEKLFF. Based on the CDR3 plus reference TRBV2 and TRBJ1-4, the full variable domain is EPEVTQTPSHQVTQMGQEVILRCVPISNHLYFYWYRQILGQKVEFLVSFYNNEISEKSEIFDDQFSVERPDGSNFTLKIRSTKLEDSAMYFCASTLLSEKLFFGSGTQLSVL.

The rearrangement uses TRBV6-2 or TRBV6-3 and TRBJ1-3; the D is unclear. Trimming removed 0 bases from V and 2 bases from J, with 8 bases in between. The CDR3 extends over 15 amino acids. The germline CDR1 and CDR2 sequences are MNHEY and SVGEGT. Written as DNA, the CDR3 is TGTGCCAGCAGTTACTCGGTGGGAGCTGGAAACACCATATATTTT. The encoded protein is CASSYSVGAGNTIYF.

The chain recombines TRBV3-1 (or the pseudogene TRBV3-2) with TRBJ1-2; D may be TRBD1 (5 bases). Germline CDR1 LGHDT, CDR2 YNNKEL (reference sequence). V gave up 1 base and J gave up 4 bases, with 7 bases separating them. The CDR3 has 13 amino acids. CDR3 DNA: TGTGCCAGCAGCCAAGTGGGGGGCTATGGCTACACCTTC. Translated: CASSQVGGYGYTF.

This chain joins TRBV27 and TRBJ1-1; D is ambiguous. The CDR3 is 15 residues long. Trimming took 5 bases from V and 2 from J, leaving 15 bases between them. CDR1 is MNHEY and CDR2 is SMNVEV in the germline V gene (reference sequence). CDR3 sequence (DNA): TGTGCCAGCAGTCTACAGAGTCGATACAACACTGAAGCTTTCTTT. Its translation: CASSLQSRYNTEAFF.

The V call is TRBV5-6, the J call TRBJ2-7, with 7 bases aligning to TRBD1. V lost 6 bases and J lost 5; bases outside the gene matches: 17. Germline CDR1 is SGHDT and CDR2 is YYEEEE. The CDR3 is 16 amino acids. The CDR3 DNA sequence: TGTGCCAGCATCACCGTAGGGGGCAGGAGTGTTCACGAGCAGTACTTC. Protein: CASITVGGRSVHEQYF.

The chain joins TRBV5-5 to TRBJ2-3; D possibly corresponds to TRBD2 (6 bases). V lost 0 bases and J 0 bases, leaving 14 bases between the germline ends. Per germline, CDR1 SGHKS and CDR2 YYEKEE (reference sequence). This CDR3 has 17 residues. Here the CDR3 DNA reads TGTGCCAGCAGCTTGGCCGTTACCGGGGGAAGCACAGATACGCAGTATTTT. Translating gives CASSLAVTGGSTDTQYF.

This clone occurred a few times. V is TRBV7-9 and J is TRBJ1-1, with 8 bases fitting TRBD1. CDR1 and CDR2 from the germline V gene are SEHNR and FQNEAQ (reference sequence). The CDR3 totals 15 residues. V shed 8 bases, J shed 4 bases, and the junction held 12 bases outside the gene matches. The CDR3 sequence is CASYGQGARSTEAFF. CDR3 nucleotides: TGTGCCAGCTACGGCCAGGGGGCGCGGAGCACTGAAGCTTTCTTT.

This clone was seen once. This sequence joins TRBV3-1 (or the pseudogene TRBV3-2) and TRBJ2-2, with TRBD2 matching 8 bases. Per germline, CDR1 LGHDT and CDR2 YNNKEL (reference sequence). V trimming: 7 bases; J trimming: 6 bases; junction bases outside the gene matches: 7. This CDR3 is built from 14 residues. The CDR3 DNA sequence: TGTGCCAGCACCCGCGCGGGGGGCCCCGGGGAGCTGTTTTTT. Translation: CASTRAGGPGELFF.

The CDR3 spells CASSVTNRGLTYNEQFF. The CDR3, as DNA: TGCGCCAGCAGCGTGACCAACAGGGGCCTCACCTACAATGAGCAGTTCTTC. The V and J genes are TRBV5-1 and TRBJ2-1, with 7 bases that match TRBD1. The J segment lost 2 bases and the V segment lost 4 bases, leaving 12 bases of the junction unmatched. Germline loops: CDR1 SGHRS, CDR2 YFSETQ. The CDR3 runs 17 residues.

This clone was seen a single time. V usage is TRBV11-2 and J usage is TRBJ2-3, with 9 bases aligning to TRBD1. Unmatched junction bases numbered 7, after V lost 5 bases and J lost 4 bases. CDR1 SGHAT and CDR2 FQNNGV come from the germline V gene. The CDR3 runs 15 residues. In DNA form, the CDR3 reads TGTGCCAGCAGCCCCGGGACAGGGAGGTCAGATACGCAGTATTTT. Protein sequence: CASSPGTGRSDTQYF.

J is TRBJ1-1 and V is TRBV9, with 9 bases aligning to TRBD1. Trimming at V came to 0 bases and at J to 5 bases, leaving 5 bases not matched to a gene. Per the germline V gene, CDR1 is SGDLS and CDR2 is YYNGEE. The CDR3 has 15 residues. CDR3 bases: TGTGCCAGCAGCGTAGAGGGACAGGGAGGTACTGAAGCTTTCTTT. Translated, it gives CASSVEGQGGTEAFF.

This chain joins TRBV11-2 and TRBJ2-1, with a possible D match to TRBD1 (6 bases). Germline assignment: CDR1 SGHAT and CDR2 FQNNGV. V gave up 5 bases and J gave up 6 bases, with 29 bases separating them. The CDR3 has 19 amino acids. This chain's CDR3 is CASSQTGSDRGRLPNEQFF. The CDR3 coding sequence is TGTGCCAGCAGCCAAACAGGGTCCGACCGCGGCAGGTTGCCCAATGAGCAGTTCTTC. The full variable domain, its missing parts supplied by reference TRBV11-2 and TRBJ2-1, is EAGVAQSPRYKIIEKRQSVAFWCNPISGHATLYWYQQILGQGPKLLIQFQNNGVVDDSQLPKDRFSAERLKGVDSTLKIQPAKLEDSAVYLCASSQTGSDRGRLPNEQFFGPGTRLTVL.

The chain recombines TRBV4-1 with TRBJ1-5, with D possibly TRBD1 on 6 matching bases. Germline values: CDR1 MGHRA, CDR2 YSYEKL. This CDR3 region has 14 residues. Trimming shortened V by 1 base and J by 6 bases, and 10 bases separated the two germline ends. The CDR3 DNA reads TGCGCCAGCAGCCAAGGTATGGGGGCTCAGCCCCAGCATTTT. It specifies CASSQGMGAQPQHF.

This chain links TRBV5-5 with TRBJ1-3, with 7 bases matching TRBD1. Trimming cost V 1 base and J 3 bases; bases outside gene matches: 4. Germline values: CDR1 SGHKS, CDR2 YYEKEE (reference sequence). This CDR3 contains 15 residues. The CDR3 protein is CASSLTGAGGNTIYF. The CDR3 DNA reads as TGTGCCAGCAGCTTGACAGGGGCGGGTGGAAACACCATATATTTT.

The chain is built from TRBV28 and TRBJ1-2; the match to TRBD1 covers 8 bases. The germline V gene has CDR1 MDHEN and CDR2 SYDVKM. The CDR3 has 16 amino acids. V lost 1 base and J lost 8; bases outside the gene matches: 12. The CDR3 protein is CASSLLGQVRRGGYTF. In DNA, the CDR3 is TGTGCCAGCAGTTTATTGGGACAGGTCCGTCGAGGAGGCTACACCTTC.

There are a few counts of this clone. This sequence joins TRBV5-4 and TRBJ1-4, with a tentative D call TRBD1 (6 bases). V lost 0 bases to trimming and J lost 8 bases, with 17 bases between them. The V gene's germline CDR1 is SGHNT and CDR2 YYREEE (reference sequence). The CDR3 covers 16 residues. The CDR3 loop reads CASSLAGNRAWEKLFF. CDR3 in DNA: TGTGCCAGCAGCTTGGCGGGTAACAGGGCTTGGGAAAAACTGTTTTTT.

This chain links TRBV29-1 with TRBJ2-5; 7 bases line up with TRBD2. The germline gives CDR1 SQVTM, CDR2 ANQGSEA. Trimming removed 3 bases from V and 3 bases from J; junction bases left unmatched: 1. The CDR3 spans 12 residues. The CDR3 DNA reads TGCAGCGTTGACCGGGGGGAAGAGACCCAGTACTTC. The encoded protein is CSVDRGEETQYF.

The CDR3 loop is CASSFGGQGYGYTF. DNA for the CDR3: TGTGCCAGCAGCTTCGGCGGTCAGGGCTATGGCTACACCTTC. The rearrangement joins TRBV7-9 to TRBJ1-2; weak D call: TRBD1 (5 bases). The CDR3 has 14 residues. V lost 3 bases, J lost 4 bases, and 12 bases lay in between. Germline V CDR1 and CDR2: SEHNR, FQNEAQ (reference sequence). The full variable domain, its missing parts supplied by reference TRBV7-9 and TRBJ1-2, is DTGVSQNPRHKITKRGQNVTFRCDPISEHNRLYWYRQTLGQGPEFLTYFQNEAQLEKSRLLSDRFSAERPKGSFSTLEIQRTEQGDSAMYLCASSFGGQGYGYTFGSGTRLTVV.

The chain recombines TRBV11-1 with TRBJ1-4; 9 nucleotides match TRBD1. The CDR3 is 14 residues long. The ends lost 5 bases at V and 8 bases at J; junction bases unmatched: 6. CDR1 and CDR2 (germline): SGHAT, FQDESV (reference sequence). The CDR3 here is CASSRPGTGEKLFF. The CDR3 bases are TGTGCCAGCAGCCGTCCCGGGACAGGGGAAAAACTGTTTTTT.

This chain links TRBV2 with TRBJ2-1; possible D gene TRBD1, 5 bases. Trimming took 3 bases from V and 11 from J, leaving 14 bases between them. The CDR3 has 13 amino acids. Germline lookup yields CDR1 SNHLY and CDR2 FYNNEI. The CDR3 sequence is CASSEGQALQQFF. CDR3 coding DNA: TGTGCCAGCAGTGAGGGGCAGGCCCTGCAGCAGTTCTTC.